The present TCR beta chain was sequenced within a study of T cell responses to AZD1222 COVID-19 vaccine (dated by TCRdb to the early 2020s). Regarding the research as a whole: AZD1222 recipients with second doses at about 4 weeks or about 12 weeks were pooled, because spike-specific TCR depth and breadth did not differ between schedules. Trial participants were enrolled by age into 18-55, 56-69 and 70-plus year subgroups, with 148, 28 and 57 TCR-sequenced participants respectively. TCR sequencing covered 230 or so trial participants: 200 to 210 given two doses of AZD1222 and 26 given two doses of MenACWY control vaccine. Study-level results and caveats: Participants were mostly white British and included more females than males, and it was suggested by the authors that clonal diversity may have been underestimated. The whole spike protein was spanned by vaccine-associated CD4 TCRs, and dominant responses were seen in regions 160-218 and 743-854. Conclusions about previously exposed vaccinees are limited, since just six or seven AZD1222 recipients were seropositive for SARS-CoV-2 at baseline. No day 14 peak-response samples were available, so repertoires were characterized only after the peak T cell response. After two AZD1222 doses, both the breadth and the depth of spike-specific TCRs were significantly higher than at day 0 and than in MenACWY recipients. In the small 56-69-year group, the increase in depth fell short of significance, most likely because of low power. Epitopes outside the regions mutated in the B.1.351 and B.1.1.7 variants were reportedly recognized by nearly half of the unique spike-specific TCRs.

The CDR3 regions of human TCRbeta chains were analyzed by immunosequencing. For the original study's pipeline: Repertoire TCRs were checked for matches against a reference library of SARS-CoV-2-specific TCRs that had been generated using the MIRA antigen-specificity platform. Breadth meant the fraction of unique TCRs that were SARS-CoV-2-associated, whereas depth meant the fraction of total T cells that were SARS-CoV-2-associated. Using the MIRA data, each spike-specific TCR was assigned both to the spike region to which the TCR was reactive and to a CD4 or CD8 class. Log10-transformed breadth and depth values were compared by one-way ANOVA with Sidak's multiple comparisons tests. This immuneACCESS table, as held by TCRdb, lists in-frame sequences with V and J called but not all clones. Of the missing ones, under half trace to an unresolved V gene in checked studies; the others have no known cause. From that table come the V and J calls and clone size; the DNA was used to work out D and trimming. In this sample the table shows under 120,000 clones, roughly 90% of which occur a single time. In total, the top ten clones hold roughly 1.3% of the sample.

From V the trimming removes 3 bases and from J it removes 5 bases, while the gene matches leave 6 bases of the junction unaccounted for. The CDR3 holds 16 amino acids from the cysteine to the phenylalanine. Of all the DNA, just the CDR3 is kept, 48 bases in frame from base 1. Looking up the germline V gene (reference sequence) yields CDR1 SGHKS and CDR2 YYEKEE. On this clone: Its binding antigen is unknown. Within one base of it there is no much larger clone, and no base qualities were kept.

Read against the paper, the sample's time point label means: baseline before first vaccination. Samples from vaccinated people were obtained from the UK trials COV001 and COV002, which included a single-blind randomized controlled phase 2/3 trial of AZD1222 (ChAdOx1 nCoV-19) in healthy adults. For TCRbeta chain sequencing, PBMC samples from trial participants were taken at day 0 and at day 28 after the second dose. This material consisted of peripheral blood, taken on day 0 of AZD1222 vaccination. The rearranged segments are TRBV5-5 and TRBJ2-7; TRBD2 lines up with 15 middle nucleotides. This receptor was obtained from an adult in good health. The sequenced DNA is TGTGCCAGCAGCTCCTGGACTAGCGGGAGGGGCAACGAGCAGTACTTC. Protein translation: CASSSWTSGRGNEQYF.